A selection of T cell receptor beta chains follows, all from one sample in a study of blood T cell repertoires in COVID-19. Profiled with immunoSEQ multiplex PCR; TCRdb holds only in-frame clones, not every one. The repertoire includes 120,000 or so clones, about 77% of them detected once, and approximately 25% sits in the top ten. Sequenced sample: peripheral blood. The receptors shown here come from a human donor in a cohort sampled during active COVID-19. Both conserved end residues are part of each CDR3. Fields, in order: J gene, V gene, CDR3 protein.

>TRBJ1-6|TRBV5-4
CASSYGTARNSPLHF
>TRBJ2-1|TRBV11-2
CASSTGLNNEQFF
>TRBJ1-3|TRBV5-1
CASSKTGFGGNTIYF
>TRBJ1-1|TRBV5-1
CASSGQGEFEAFF
>TRBJ1-1|TRBV10-3
CAISDAPDTEAFF
>TRBJ1-2|TRBV30
CAWSGGLWDDGYTF
>TRBJ1-1|TRBV2
CASRPEDTEAFF
>TRBJ2-2|TRBV19
CASSDFQGAGTGELFF
>TRBJ1-4|TRBV5-1
CASHTGQRINEKLFF
>TRBJ1-3|TRBV7-8
CASSGREWNTIYF
>TRBJ1-1|TRBV13
CASSPGDLEDGEAFF
>TRBJ2-5|TRBV7-9
CASSLAIGQETQYF
>TRBJ1-1|TRBV7-3
CASSSTGTGSTEAFF
>TRBJ2-2|TRBV7-6
CASSLNRGSGAGELFF
>TRBJ1-2|TRBV2
CASSDKKGDSNTF
>TRBJ1-5|TRBV2
CASNWDRSRNQPQHF
>TRBJ2-3|TRBV7-9
CASYGGGQLITDTQYF
>TRBJ2-7|TRBV20-1
CSAETGYEQYF
>TRBJ1-4|TRBV18
CASSPSGTDEKLFF
>TRBJ1-2|TRBV6-2/TRBV6-3
CASSGNLGGYGYTF
>TRBJ2-7|TRBV6-6
CASSPTGIRSYEQYF
>TRBJ1-5|TRBV19
CASSSRRGGNQPQHF
>TRBJ2-2|TRBV5-4
CASSTYPGQSNTGELFF
>TRBJ1-2|TRBV20-1
CSAPTGEGYTF
>TRBJ2-5|TRBV19
CASRTGEDQETQYF
>TRBJ2-3|TRBV4-1
CASSQDGGRATDTQYF
>TRBJ2-3|TRBV4-1
CASSQVASGRTDTQYF
>TRBJ2-1|TRBV7-9
CASSLALSQVDNEQFF
>TRBJ1-2|TRBV5-5
CASSVDRDNYGYTF
>TRBJ1-6|TRBV18
CASSPPGGVGSPLHF
>TRBJ1-1|TRBV7-2
CASSNTGSSEAFF
>TRBJ1-4|TRBV4-3
CASSQGDRPNEKLFF
>TRBJ2-1|TRBV5-1
CASSLPGLAVSYNEQFF
>TRBJ1-1|TRBV12-3/TRBV12-4
CASSFGAGGEAFF